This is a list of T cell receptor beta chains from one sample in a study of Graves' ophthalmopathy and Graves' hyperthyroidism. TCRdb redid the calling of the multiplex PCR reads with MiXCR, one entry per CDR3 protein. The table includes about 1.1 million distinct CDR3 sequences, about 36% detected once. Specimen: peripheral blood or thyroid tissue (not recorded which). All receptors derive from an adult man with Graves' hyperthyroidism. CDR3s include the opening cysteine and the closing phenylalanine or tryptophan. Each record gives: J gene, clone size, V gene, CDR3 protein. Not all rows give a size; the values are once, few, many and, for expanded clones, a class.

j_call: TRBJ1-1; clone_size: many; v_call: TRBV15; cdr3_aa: CATSRELTGTVNTEAFF
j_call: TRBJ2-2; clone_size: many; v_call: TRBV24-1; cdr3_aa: CAAESDLTGELFF
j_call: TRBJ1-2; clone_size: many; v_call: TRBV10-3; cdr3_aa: CAISGQARGYTF
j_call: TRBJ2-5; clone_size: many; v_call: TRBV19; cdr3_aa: CASSPLGYQETQYF
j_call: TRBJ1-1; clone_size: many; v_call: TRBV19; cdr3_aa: CASSIDGNTEAFF
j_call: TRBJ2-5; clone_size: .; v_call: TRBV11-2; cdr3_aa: CASSLVTYSEDRLAGYYQETQYF
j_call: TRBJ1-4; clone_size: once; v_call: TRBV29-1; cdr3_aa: CSVVPPGRMDEKLFF
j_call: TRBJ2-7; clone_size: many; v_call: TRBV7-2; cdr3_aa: CASGGQGAPGSYEQYF
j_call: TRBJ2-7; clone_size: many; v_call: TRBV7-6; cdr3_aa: CASSLSVAREQYF
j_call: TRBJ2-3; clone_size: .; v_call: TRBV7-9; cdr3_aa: CASSPPPGTDTQYF
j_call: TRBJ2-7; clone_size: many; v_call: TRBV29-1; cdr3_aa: CSVAGQVTTYEQYF
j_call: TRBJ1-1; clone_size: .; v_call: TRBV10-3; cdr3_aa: CASSYSRRLQENTEAFF
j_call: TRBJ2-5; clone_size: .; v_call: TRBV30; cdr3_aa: CAWGTAGLQTQYF
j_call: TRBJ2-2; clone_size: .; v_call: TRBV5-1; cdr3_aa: CASSPHREGGELFF
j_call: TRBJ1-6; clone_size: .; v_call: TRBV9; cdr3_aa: CASSVESSRRSPLHF
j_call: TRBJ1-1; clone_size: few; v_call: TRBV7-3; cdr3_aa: CASSLRSRDEAFF
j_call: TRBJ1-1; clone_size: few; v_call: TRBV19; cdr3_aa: CASSIGFVTNTEAFF
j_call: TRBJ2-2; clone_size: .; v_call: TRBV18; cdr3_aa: CASSPSQPGELFF
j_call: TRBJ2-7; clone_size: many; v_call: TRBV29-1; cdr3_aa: CSAGGGGYEQYF
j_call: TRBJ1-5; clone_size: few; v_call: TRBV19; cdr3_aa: CASSNWGTGSVGPQHF
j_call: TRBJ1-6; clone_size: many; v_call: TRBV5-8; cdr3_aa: CASSLEVSYNSPLHF
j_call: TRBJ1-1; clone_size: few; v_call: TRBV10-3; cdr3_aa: CAITTLTGLFEAFF
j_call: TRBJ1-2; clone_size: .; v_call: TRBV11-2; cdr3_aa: CASSPLGGQSDYYGYTF
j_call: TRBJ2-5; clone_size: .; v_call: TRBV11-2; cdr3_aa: CASSPGAGHTQYF
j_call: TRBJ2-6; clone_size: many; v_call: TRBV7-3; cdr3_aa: CASSSQPSGANVLTF
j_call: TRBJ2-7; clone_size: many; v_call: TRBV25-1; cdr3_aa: CASSEPRGDSYEQYF
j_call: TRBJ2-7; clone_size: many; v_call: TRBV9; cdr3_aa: CASSVGAAGDYTYEQYF
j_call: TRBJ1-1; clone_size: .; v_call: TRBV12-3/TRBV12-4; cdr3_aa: CASSPPGVRNTEAFF
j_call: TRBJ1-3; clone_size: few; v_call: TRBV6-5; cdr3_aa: CASSYFGEGSGNTIYF
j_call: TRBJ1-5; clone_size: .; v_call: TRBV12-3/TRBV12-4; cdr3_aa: CASGTPGQGAYSPQHF
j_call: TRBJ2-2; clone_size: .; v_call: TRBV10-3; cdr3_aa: CAITSGSRRELFF
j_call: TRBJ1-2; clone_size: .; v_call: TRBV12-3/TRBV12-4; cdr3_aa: CASSPLDRVGGYTF
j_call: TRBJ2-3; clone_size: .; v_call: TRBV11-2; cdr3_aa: CASSPSGRADTQYF